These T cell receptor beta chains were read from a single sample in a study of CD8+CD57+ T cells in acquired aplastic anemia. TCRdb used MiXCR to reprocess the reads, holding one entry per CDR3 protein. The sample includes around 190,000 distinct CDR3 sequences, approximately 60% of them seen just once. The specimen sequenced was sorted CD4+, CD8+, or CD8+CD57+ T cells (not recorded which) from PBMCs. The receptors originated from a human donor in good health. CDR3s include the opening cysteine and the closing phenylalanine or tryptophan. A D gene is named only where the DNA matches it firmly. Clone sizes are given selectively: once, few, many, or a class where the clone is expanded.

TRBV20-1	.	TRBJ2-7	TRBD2	CSARDPGGMGYEQYF	TGCAGTGCTAGAGACCCGGGGGGGATGGGGTACGAGCAGTACTTC
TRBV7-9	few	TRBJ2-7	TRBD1	CASSPSWQGAGYEQYF	TGTGCCAGCAGCCCCTCGTGGCAGGGGGCTGGCTACGAGCAGTACTTC
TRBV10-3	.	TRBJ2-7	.	CAVQGFDEQYF	TGTGCCGTCCAGGGCTTCGACGAGCAGTACTTC
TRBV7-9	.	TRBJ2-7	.	CASSLGRALYEQYF	TGTGCCAGCAGCTTAGGCAGGGCCCTTTACGAGCAGTACTTC
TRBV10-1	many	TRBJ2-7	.	CASNGRISYEQYF	TGCGCCAGCAATGGACGTATCTCCTACGAGCAGTACTTC
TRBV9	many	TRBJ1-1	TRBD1	CASSVEGQGMSEAFF	TGTGCCAGCAGCGTAGAGGGACAGGGAATGTCTGAAGCTTTCTTT
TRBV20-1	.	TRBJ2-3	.	CSAEQGYEQYF	TGCAGTGCTGAACAGGGTTACGAGCAGTATTTT
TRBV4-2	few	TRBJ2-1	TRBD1	CASSQEGQPIFSDNEQFF	TGTGCCAGCAGCCAAGAGGGACAGCCTATTTTTAGTGACAATGAGCAGTTCTTC
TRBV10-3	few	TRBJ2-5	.	CAISESTGSWETQYF	TGTGCCATCAGTGAGTCTACAGGGAGTTGGGAGACCCAGTACTTC
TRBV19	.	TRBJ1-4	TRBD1	CASSNRQGGSGEKLFF	TGTGCCAGTAGTAACCGACAGGGCGGGTCGGGTGAAAAACTGTTTTTT
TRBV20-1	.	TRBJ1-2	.	CSASARGAGQTSYGYTF	TGCAGTGCTAGTGCGCGAGGAGCCGGACAGACCTCTTATGGCTACACCTTC
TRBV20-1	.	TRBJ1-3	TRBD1	CSARDFLGQGAVPGNTIYF	TGCAGTGCTAGAGATTTTTTGGGACAGGGGGCCGTACCTGGAAACACCATATATTTT
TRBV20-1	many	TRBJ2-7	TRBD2	CSARVALAGGSEQYF	TGCAGTGCTAGAGTGGCACTAGCGGGAGGTAGCGAGCAGTACTTC
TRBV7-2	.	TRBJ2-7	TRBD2	CASSLSGGPETYEQYF	TGTGCCAGCAGCTTGAGCGGGGGACCAGAGACCTACGAGCAGTACTTC
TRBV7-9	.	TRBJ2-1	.	CASSLGNRRAFF	TGTGCCAGCAGCTTAGGGAACCGCCGGGCGTTCTTC
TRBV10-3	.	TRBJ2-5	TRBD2	CAISAAPGLANQETQYF	TGTGCCATCAGTGCCGCACCGGGACTAGCGAACCAAGAGACCCAGTACTTC
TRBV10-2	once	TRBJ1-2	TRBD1	CASSESRGHGYTF	TGCGCCAGCAGTGAGTCCAGGGGGCATGGCTACACCTTC
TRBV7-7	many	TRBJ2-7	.	CASSLVPNSYEQYF	TGTGCTAGCAGCTTAGTCCCCAACTCCTACGAGCAGTACTTC
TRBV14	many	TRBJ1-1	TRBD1	CASSQDLTGALGTEAFF	TGTGCCAGCAGCCAAGACTTAACAGGGGCGTTGGGCACTGAAGCTTTCTTT
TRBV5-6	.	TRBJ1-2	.	CASSLLGIGYTF	TGTGCCAGCAGCTTGTTAGGGATCGGCTACACCTTC
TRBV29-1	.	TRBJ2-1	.	CSVGEIDEQFF	TGCAGCGTTGGCGAGATCGATGAGCAGTTCTTC